This record covers a single T cell receptor (beta chain). Study processing details: Reference gene primers were amplified, and this amplification served to estimate nucleated cell counts. Here immunoSEQ multiplex PCR was the method, and the copy in TCRdb shows in-frame clones only, minus some. The DNA was the basis for D and trimming; V, J and clone size are from that table. The sample holds roughly 190,000 clones, over 75% seen once. This entry belongs to a study of blood T cell repertoires in COVID-19. About the study: The United States, Italy and Spain provided the acute and convalescent COVID-19 samples. T cells, B-cell-depleted T cells, or PBMCs supplied cDNA or gDNA.

Looked up from germline, CDR1 is SNHLY and CDR2 is FYNNEI. With V trimmed by 6 bases and J by 1 base, 7 bases remained unmatched. The CDR3 is 15 residues long. Sequencing was performed on peripheral blood. This chain links TRBV2 with TRBJ2-7; the match to TRBD1 covers 9 bases. This sequence was found in a man aged 50 to 59 with acute or convalescent COVID-19. In DNA, the CDR3 is TGTGCCAGCAGGGGACAGGGCTCTATGTCCTACGAGCAGTACGTC. Protein sequence: CASRGQGSMSYEQYV.